Listed below are T cell receptor beta chains from one sample, sequenced in a study of T cell responses to AZD1222 COVID-19 vaccine. Only in-frame clones appear in the TCRdb table, and some are missing; sequencing was by immunoSEQ multiplex PCR. Of over 100,000 clones in the sample, around 90% were seen once. The input for sequencing was peripheral blood, taken on day 0 of AZD1222 vaccination. These receptors came from an adult in good health. The CDR3 runs from the conserved cysteine through the conserved F or W. A D gene is named only where the DNA matches it firmly. Clone sizes are given selectively: once, few, many, or a class where the clone is expanded.

v_call	clone_size	d_call	j_call	cdr3_aa	cdr3_nt
TRBV5-1	-	TRBD1	TRBJ2-7	CASSPGTGYMEQYF	TGCGCCAGCAGCCCCGGGACAGGCTATATGGAGCAGTACTTC
TRBV5-6	-	-	TRBJ2-7	CASSLEPGPYEQYF	TGTGCCAGCAGCTTGGAACCGGGACCATACGAGCAGTACTTC
TRBV12-2	-	-	TRBJ1-4	CASRLEGVATNEKLFF	TGTGCAAGTCGCCTAGAGGGGGTTGCAACTAATGAAAAACTGTTTTTT
TRBV25-1	few	-	TRBJ2-7	CASSEDLPISAEQYF	TGTGCCAGCAGTGAAGATCTTCCTATCTCGGCCGAGCAGTACTTC
TRBV11-2	-	-	TRBJ2-1	CASSLARVPYNEQFF	TGTGCCAGCAGCTTGGCCCGGGTTCCCTACAATGAGCAGTTCTTC
TRBV7-3	-	TRBD2	TRBJ2-1	CASSLLPTSGGADSYNEQFF	TGTGCCAGCAGCTTACTCCCGACTAGCGGGGGGGCAGACTCCTACAATGAGCAGTTCTTC
TRBV10-3	-	TRBD1	TRBJ1-1	CAISPGRGQGDTEAFF	TGTGCCATCAGTCCCGGTAGGGGACAGGGGGACACTGAAGCTTTCTTT
TRBV4-2	-	-	TRBJ1-1	CASSQSVGTEAFF	TGTGCCAGCAGCCAATCGGTCGGGACTGAAGCTTTCTTT
TRBV28	-	-	TRBJ1-5	CATKLGEGRPQHF	TGTGCCACCAAGTTAGGGGAGGGGAGGCCCCAGCATTTT
TRBV5-6	once	-	TRBJ1-5	CASSDGLNQPQHF	TGTGCCAGCAGTGACGGTTTGAATCAGCCCCAGCATTTT
TRBV27	-	-	TRBJ2-1	CASSFSRGAYNEQFF	TGTGCCAGCAGTTTTTCTAGAGGGGCCTACAATGAGCAGTTCTTC
TRBV3-1/TRBV3-2	once	TRBD1	TRBJ1-5	CASSQDLRTGLYQPQHF	TGTGCCAGCAGCCAAGATCTTAGGACAGGCCTCTATCAGCCCCAGCATTTT
TRBV3-1/TRBV3-2	-	TRBD2	TRBJ2-1	CASSQEWTSGRENNEQFF	TGTGCCAGCAGCCAAGAATGGACTAGCGGGAGGGAAAACAATGAGCAGTTCTTC
TRBV12-3/TRBV12-4	-	-	TRBJ2-1	CASSLSINEQFF	TGTGCCAGCAGTCTTTCTATCAATGAGCAGTTCTTC
TRBV19	-	-	TRBJ1-2	CASIPSHNYGYTF	TGTGCCAGTATCCCTTCACACAACTATGGCTACACCTTC
TRBV5-1	-	-	TRBJ2-1	CASSLSQGPQNEQFF	TGCGCCAGCAGCTTGTCTCAGGGGCCTCAAAATGAGCAGTTCTTC
TRBV14	few	-	TRBJ2-2	CASSQLGGELFF	TGTGCCAGCAGCCAACTTGGCGGGGAGCTGTTTTTT
TRBV5-1	-	-	TRBJ1-4	CASSPWGIGSEKLFF	TGCGCCAGCAGCCCCTGGGGCATCGGCAGTGAAAAACTGTTTTTT
TRBV7-2	-	TRBD2	TRBJ2-3	CASRSGTSGSRAQYF	TGTGCCAGCAGAAGCGGGACTAGCGGGAGTAGGGCGCAGTATTTT
TRBV21-1	-	-	TRBJ1-1	CASSKVGGTEAFF	TGTGCCAGCAGCAAAGTAGGGGGGACTGAAGCTTTCTTT
TRBV6-5	-	-	TRBJ1-2	CASSLDPNYGYTF	TGTGCCAGCAGTCTTGACCCTAACTATGGCTACACCTTC
TRBV18	once	-	TRBJ1-1	CASRSKNTEAFF	TGTGCCTCCCGGAGTAAGAACACTGAAGCTTTCTTT
TRBV27	-	-	TRBJ1-5	CASRKGGAQHF	TGTGCCAGTAGAAAGGGGGGGGCCCAGCATTTT
TRBV28	-	TRBD1	TRBJ2-7	CASSFRSGTGNHEQYF	TGTGCCAGCAGTTTTAGGTCCGGGACAGGGAATCACGAGCAGTACTTC
TRBV7-9	-	-	TRBJ1-6	CASSFSPLGPPLHF	TGTGCCAGCAGCTTCAGCCCGCTCGGCCCACCCCTCCACTTT
TRBV4-1	-	TRBD1	TRBJ1-4	CASSATGQGYEKLFF	TGCGCCAGCAGCGCTACGGGACAGGGGTATGAAAAACTGTTTTTT
TRBV2	-	TRBD1	TRBJ1-6	CASRQTGGHNSPLHF	TGTGCCAGCAGGCAGACAGGGGGCCATAATTCACCCCTCCACTTT
TRBV29-1	-	-	TRBJ2-7	CSVLTLTAYEQYF	TGCAGCGTCCTCACACTGACAGCCTACGAGCAGTACTTC
TRBV10-2	-	-	TRBJ1-5	CASSVGPMSQPQHF	TGCGCCAGCAGTGTTGGGCCCATGAGCCAGCCCCAGCATTTT
TRBV5-6	-	TRBD1	TRBJ2-7	CASSGTDRVVYEQYF	TGTGCCAGCAGCGGCACGGACAGGGTCGTCTACGAGCAGTACTTC
TRBV10-3	-	TRBD2	TRBJ2-1	CAIRGTSGGSYNEQFF	TGTGCCATCAGGGGGACTAGCGGGGGTTCTTACAATGAGCAGTTCTTC
TRBV2	-	TRBD2	TRBJ2-2	CASRTTSGTGELFF	TGTGCCAGCAGAACGACTAGCGGCACCGGGGAGCTGTTTTTT
TRBV30	-	TRBD1	TRBJ1-2	CAWRRQGNYGYTF	TGTGCCTGGAGGAGACAGGGCAACTATGGCTACACCTTC
TRBV5-1	-	-	TRBJ2-4	CASSGAGDSNIQYF	TGCGCCAGCAGCGGGGCGGGGGACAGCAACATTCAGTACTTC
TRBV19	-	TRBD1	TRBJ2-1	CASRPRDRDTYEQFF	TGTGCCAGTAGGCCCCGGGACAGGGATACCTATGAGCAGTTCTTC
TRBV27	once	-	TRBJ1-5	CASSFSRSSYSNQPQHF	TGTGCCAGCAGTTTTTCCCGGTCATCATATAGCAATCAGCCCCAGCATTTT
TRBV7-3	-	-	TRBJ1-1	CASSSYIRAEAFF	TGTGCCAGCAGCTCCTACATTAGAGCTGAAGCTTTCTTT
TRBV7-9	-	-	TRBJ1-1	CASSRDGRTEAFF	TGTGCCAGCAGCCGGGATGGAAGAACCGAAGCTTTCTTT
TRBV3-1/TRBV3-2	-	-	TRBJ2-4	CASKRVPICKRKNIQYF	TGTGCCAGCAAGCGAGTTCCCATTTGCAAAAGAAAAAACATTCAGTACTTC
TRBV5-5	-	-	TRBJ1-4	CASSLVTNEKLFF	TGTGCCAGCAGCTTGGTTACTAATGAAAAACTGTTTTTT
TRBV4-1	-	-	TRBJ2-7	CASSQGISNSHEQYF	TGCGCCAGCAGCCAAGGCATTTCTAACTCCCACGAGCAGTACTTC
TRBV27	-	TRBD1	TRBJ1-3	CASSPQGEGGLWAGNTIYF	TGTGCCAGCAGTCCGCAGGGGGAAGGTGGCCTATGGGCTGGAAACACCATATATTTT
TRBV12-2	few	-	TRBJ2-2	CASRLGLARNTGELFF	TGTGCAAGTCGCTTAGGCCTAGCGAGGAACACCGGGGAGCTGTTTTTT
TRBV30	-	-	TRBJ2-7	CAFDPDSHGIQQYF	TGTGCCTTTGACCCGGACTCGCACGGTATACAGCAGTACTTC
TRBV15	-	-	TRBJ1-5	CATSIPQQPQHF	TGTGCCACCAGCATCCCACAGCAGCCCCAGCATTTT
TRBV7-9	-	-	TRBJ1-1	CASSWEAGEAFF	TGTGCCAGCAGCTGGGAGGCAGGGGAAGCTTTCTTT
TRBV10-1	-	-	TRBJ2-7	CASSAGTGNYEQYF	TGCGCCAGCAGTGCCGGGACGGGGAACTACGAGCAGTACTTC
TRBV6-5	-	-	TRBJ1-1	CASSYSSAGADTEAFF	TGTGCCAGCAGTTACTCTTCGGCAGGGGCCGACACTGAAGCTTTCTTT
TRBV28	-	-	TRBJ1-1	CASSPPDTEAFF	TGTGCCAGCAGTCCTCCGGACACTGAAGCTTTCTTT
TRBV7-8	few	-	TRBJ1-2	CASSREGRTNYGYTF	TGTGCCAGCAGCCGAGAGGGCAGGACTAACTATGGCTACACCTTC
TRBV9	-	TRBD1	TRBJ1-1	CASSRQTGNVNTEAFF	TGTGCCAGCAGCCGTCAGACAGGGAACGTAAACACTGAAGCTTTCTTT